These 5 T cell receptor beta chains came from one sample sequenced in a study of cytomegalovirus exposure and HLA in healthy donors. 60 Vbeta and 13 Jbeta primers were used in PCR. The data were produced by immunoSEQ multiplex PCR, yet TCRdb's version contains in-frame clones alone and is incomplete. The repertoire includes a few hundred thousand clones, roughly 80% of them detected once, and roughly 0.3% sits in the top ten. Sequencing was performed on PBMCs. The receptors here all came from a girl aged 2 to 9 in good health and CMV-seronegative.

This chain links TRBV5-1 with TRBJ2-1, with 11 bases that match TRBD2. With V trimmed by 1 base and J by 12 bases, 15 bases remained unmatched. The CDR3 sequence is 17 residues long. CDR1 is SGHRS, CDR2 YFSETQ, per germline. CDR3 sequence reads: CASSLKLAGENQWGQFF. The CDR3 bases are TGCGCCAGCAGCTTGAAACTAGCGGGGGAGAACCAATGGGGGCAGTTCTTC.

The rearrangement uses TRBV18 and TRBJ2-7, with D possibly matching TRBD2 (7 bases). Germline V lookup: CDR1 KGHSH, CDR2 LQKENI. The germline V and J ends were trimmed by 6 bases and 6 bases, with 24 bases remaining between them. This CDR3 has 16 amino acids. DNA for the CDR3: TGTGCCAGCTCGCGGGGCTTGGGGGGGCACTTCCCCGAGCAGTACTTC. Protein product: CASSRGLGGHFPEQYF.

The chain uses TRBV5-1 and TRBJ2-1; TRBD1 agrees at 10 bases. This CDR3 is built from 16 residues. Trimming removed 2 bases from V and 9 bases from J; junction bases left unmatched: 11. Germline V gene sequence: CDR1 SGHRS, CDR2 YFSETQ. CDR3 bases: TGCGCCAGCAGCTTTATGGAGACAGGGGGCTATGGTGAGCAGTTCTTC. The encoded protein is CASSFMETGGYGEQFF.

This clone was observed a single time. V gene TRBV2 combines with J gene TRBJ2-7, with 8 bases identical to TRBD1. Germline V CDR1 and CDR2: SNHLY, FYNNEI. This CDR3 comprises 13 residues. The CDR3 coding sequence is TGTGTTATGGGACAGGAAAATGGAAGCAAGCAGTACTTC. Its protein is CVMGQENGSKQYF.

A word on this clone: One end of the junction is discordant with germline, which a read error may explain. The chain is built from TRBV18 and TRBJ1-6; D possibly corresponds to TRBD1 (5 bases). Germline V gene data show CDR1 as KGHSH and CDR2 as LQKENI. This CDR3 is 15 amino acids long. The CDR3 here is CASSPLGGDDSPLHF. The CDR3 nucleotides read TGTGCCAGCTCCCCACTTGGGGGGGATGATTCACCCCTCCACTTT.